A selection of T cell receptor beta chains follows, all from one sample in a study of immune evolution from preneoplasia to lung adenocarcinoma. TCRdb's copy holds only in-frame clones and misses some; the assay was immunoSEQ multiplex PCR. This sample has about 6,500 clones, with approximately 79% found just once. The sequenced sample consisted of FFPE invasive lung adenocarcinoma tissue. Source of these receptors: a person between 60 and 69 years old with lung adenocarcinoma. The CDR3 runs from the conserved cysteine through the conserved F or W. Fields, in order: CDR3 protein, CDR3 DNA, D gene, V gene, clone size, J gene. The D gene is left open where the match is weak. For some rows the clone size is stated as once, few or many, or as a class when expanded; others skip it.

cdr3_aa: CASGTQTDYGYTF
cdr3_nt: TGTGCTAGTGGGACCCAGACAGACTATGGCTACACCTTC
d_call: NA
v_call: TRBV12-5
clone_size: NA
j_call: TRBJ1-2

cdr3_aa: CASRLGAEAFF
cdr3_nt: TGTGCCAGCAGACTAGGGGCTGAAGCTTTCTTT
d_call: NA
v_call: TRBV2
clone_size: NA
j_call: TRBJ1-1

cdr3_aa: CASSPNEKLFF
cdr3_nt: TGTGCCAGCTCTCCAAATGAAAAACTGTTTTTT
d_call: NA
v_call: TRBV18
clone_size: few
j_call: TRBJ1-4

cdr3_aa: CASSPPTGRGYGYTF
cdr3_nt: TGTGCCAGCAGCCCCCCCACAGGCAGGGGCTATGGCTACACCTTC
d_call: NA
v_call: TRBV9
clone_size: NA
j_call: TRBJ1-2

cdr3_aa: CASSLAGYNEQFF
cdr3_nt: TGTGCCAGCAGTTTGGCGGGGTACAATGAGCAGTTCTTC
d_call: NA
v_call: TRBV28
clone_size: NA
j_call: TRBJ2-1

cdr3_aa: CASSPYRDNQPQHF
cdr3_nt: TGTGCCAGCTCACCATATCGCGACAATCAGCCCCAGCATTTT
d_call: NA
v_call: TRBV18
clone_size: NA
j_call: TRBJ1-5

cdr3_aa: CASSGQRETNTGELFF
cdr3_nt: TGTGCCAGCAGCGGGCAACGGGAGACTAACACCGGGGAGCTGTTTTTT
d_call: NA
v_call: TRBV2
clone_size: NA
j_call: TRBJ2-2

cdr3_aa: CASSSRTGETQYF
cdr3_nt: TGTGCCAGCAGCTCCCGGACAGGGGAGACCCAGTACTTC
d_call: TRBD1
v_call: TRBV7-2
clone_size: NA
j_call: TRBJ2-5

cdr3_aa: CASSQGQGMPKYF
cdr3_nt: TGCGCCAGCAGCCAAGGACAGGGTATGCCAAAGTACTTC
d_call: TRBD1
v_call: TRBV4-1
clone_size: NA
j_call: TRBJ2-7

cdr3_aa: CASSSLAGDTDTQYF
cdr3_nt: TGTGCCAGCTCATCTCTAGCGGGGGACACAGATACGCAGTATTTT
d_call: TRBD2
v_call: TRBV18
clone_size: once
j_call: TRBJ2-3

cdr3_aa: CASRTGPGTDTQYF
cdr3_nt: TGTGCCAGCCGAACAGGGCCCGGCACAGATACGCAGTATTTT
d_call: NA
v_call: TRBV6-5
clone_size: NA
j_call: TRBJ2-3

cdr3_aa: CASSLVGTEETQYF
cdr3_nt: TGTGCCAGCAGCTTAGTCGGGACAGAAGAGACCCAGTACTTC
d_call: TRBD1
v_call: TRBV7-9
clone_size: NA
j_call: TRBJ2-5